These 21 T cell receptor beta chains share one sample of origin, sequenced in a study of shared clonotypes between healthy human individuals. Using immunoSEQ multiplex PCR, the repertoire was profiled, and TCRdb retains in-frame clones only, with some absent. There are about 580,000 clones in the sample; more than 95% occur only once, and 0.3% lies in the top ten. CD45RO negativity and positive selection for CCR7 defined naive CD8 cells, a population that excluded terminally differentiated effector memory CD45RA+ cells. Sequenced input: naive CD8+ T cells sorted from blood. These receptors all come from a man younger than 45 in good health.

The gene calls are TRBV9 and TRBJ2-3, with D possibly TRBD1 on 6 matching bases. Trimming took 1 base from V and 3 from J, leaving 9 bases between them. Germline V CDR1 and CDR2: SGDLS, YYNGEE. The CDR3 consists of 14 residues. The DNA of the CDR3 is TGTGCCAGCAGCGTATTTCAGGGGACAGATACGCAGTATTTT. This codes for CASSVFQGTDTQYF.

This clone was counted once. The rearrangement links TRBV5-1 to TRBJ2-7; TRBD2 matches 8 bases. The CDR3 runs to 15 residues. CDR1 and CDR2 from the germline V gene are SGHRS and YFSETQ. V shed 1 base and J 2 bases; nucleotides not matched to a gene: 5. The CDR3 spells CASSLHSGNPYEQYF. Here the CDR3 DNA reads TGCGCCAGCAGCTTGCATAGCGGGAACCCCTACGAGCAGTACTTC.

J is TRBJ2-3 and V is TRBV10-1; D ambiguous. CDR3 length: 15 amino acids. V was pared by 2 bases and J by 0 bases, with 9 bases between. Germline CDR1 WNHNN, CDR2 SYGVQD (reference sequence). For the CDR3, the DNA is TGCGCCAGCAGTGAGGGTAAAAGGAGCACAGATACGCAGTATTTT. Protein sequence: CASSEGKRSTDTQYF.

The chain employs TRBV27 and TRBJ2-1; a possible D gene is TRBD2 (6 bases). The ends were cut back, 5 bases at V and 8 bases at J, with 19 bases in the middle. The CDR3 has 15 residues. CDR1 MNHEY and CDR2 SMNVEV come from the germline V gene (reference sequence). This CDR3 reads CASSLAGPRVDEQFF. In DNA, the CDR3 is TGTGCCAGCAGTCTGGCGGGACCGAGGGTGGATGAGCAGTTCTTC.

Concerning this clone: The same CDR3 also results from other DNA sequences found in this sample. V usage is TRBV28 and J usage is TRBJ2-3, with 7 bases that match TRBD2. Germline values: CDR1 MDHEN, CDR2 SYDVKM. This CDR3 is 15 amino acids long. V lost 2 bases to trimming and J lost 0 bases; unmatched junction nucleotides: 2. Here the CDR3 DNA reads TGTGCCAGCAGTTTAACGGGAGGTAGCACAGATACGCAGTATTTT. Its protein product is CASSLTGGSTDTQYF.

In this sample, this clone turned up once. The sample holds other DNA sequences that translate to the same CDR3. The J gene is TRBJ2-7, the V gene TRBV5-1; D may correspond to TRBD1 or TRBD2 (5 bases each). V lost 3 bases and J lost 4, with 8 bases in between. This CDR3 has 12 residues. CDR1 and CDR2 from the germline V gene are SGHRS and YFSETQ. The CDR3 DNA is TGCGCCAGCAGCTCCGAGGGGTACGAGCAGTACTTC. Amino acid sequence: CASSSEGYEQYF. Supplemented by reference TRBV5-1 and TRBJ2-7, the full variable domain reads KAGVTQTPRYLIKTRGQQVTLSCSPISGHRSVSWYQQTPGQGLQFLFEYFSETQRNKGNFPGRFSGRQFSNSRSEMNVSTLELGDSALYLCASSSEGYEQYFGPGTRLTVT.

With regard to this clone: Additional DNA sequences in this sample encode the identical CDR3. In DNA, the CDR3 is TGTGCCAGCAGCTTAGGGAATCAGCCCCAGCATTTT. It is translated as CASSLGNQPQHF. This sequence joins TRBV7-8 and TRBJ1-5; D not resolved. The CDR3 is 12 amino acids. CDR1 and CDR2 (germline): SGHVS, FQNEAQ. Trimming stripped 1 base from V and 4 bases from J, with 2 bases between.

The chain uses TRBV19 and TRBJ2-3; 11 bases map to TRBD2. The V and J ends lost 4 bases and 4 bases, in that order; junction bases with no gene match: 4. This CDR3 is 15 amino acids long. Per germline, CDR1 LNHDA and CDR2 SQIVND (reference sequence). The CDR3 bases are TGTGCCAGTAGTAGACTAGCGGGATTATCAGATACGCAGTATTTT. Translation: CASSRLAGLSDTQYF.

This chain connects TRBV9 to TRBJ2-3, with 7 bases fitting TRBD1. Germline lookup yields CDR1 SGDLS and CDR2 YYNGEE. Losses at the gene ends were 4 bases for V and 3 bases for J; bases not matched to a gene: 17. CDR3 length: 18 residues. CDR3 sequence reads: CASSHSFLAQGRTDTQYF. CDR3 sequence (DNA): TGTGCCAGCAGCCATTCGTTCCTAGCACAGGGGAGAACAGATACGCAGTATTTT.

The gene calls are TRBV27 and TRBJ2-1; 9 bases are shared with TRBD1. Looked up from germline, CDR1 is MNHEY and CDR2 is SMNVEV (reference sequence). CDR3 length: 14 amino acids. V trimming: 3 bases; J trimming: 10 bases; junction bases outside the gene matches: 7. In DNA, the CDR3 is TGTGCCAGCAGTTTCGGGACAGGGTTTGGCGAGCAGTTCTTC. It yields the protein CASSFGTGFGEQFF.

The rearrangement links TRBV9 to TRBJ1-2, with D perhaps matching TRBD1 (6 bases). The CDR3 runs to 14 residues. Trimming took 0 bases from V and 6 from J, leaving 12 bases between them. Looked up from germline, CDR1 is SGDLS and CDR2 is YYNGEE. CDR3 region: CASSVGRGYDGYTF. CDR3 nucleotides: TGTGCCAGCAGCGTAGGCAGGGGCTATGATGGCTACACCTTC.

This chain uses TRBV29-1 with TRBJ2-7; D unclear. Germline assignment: CDR1 SQVTM and CDR2 ANQGSEA. The CDR3 spans 12 residues. Trimming pared 2 bases from V and 2 bases from J, leaving 7 bases between. The CDR3 DNA sequence: TGCAGCGTTGAATCTGGGACCTACGAGCAGTACTTC. Protein sequence: CSVESGTYEQYF.

The CDR3 region has the DNA TGTGCCAGTACCCTAAGAACAGGGGGCTACAATGAGCAGTTCTTC. This encodes CASTLRTGGYNEQFF. The chain recombines TRBV19 with TRBJ2-1; 8 nucleotides line up with TRBD1. The trim removed 7 bases at V and 3 bases at J, leaving 8 bases unmatched. In germline, CDR1 is LNHDA, CDR2 SQIVND (reference sequence). CDR3 length: 15 residues.

In its sample, this clone was seen a few times. The V gene is TRBV27, the J gene TRBJ1-5; D uncertain. CDR1 MNHEY and CDR2 SMNVEV come from the germline V gene (reference sequence). Trimming shortened V by 8 bases and J by 6 bases, and 17 bases separated the two germline ends. The CDR3 covers 14 residues. In DNA, the CDR3 is TGTGCCAGCTCCCCGGCCGGCAAGGTTCAGCCCCAGCATTTT. Its protein product is CASSPAGKVQPQHF.

The chain employs TRBV29-1 and TRBJ2-1; maybe TRBD2 (6 bases). The CDR3 covers 16 residues. CDR1 is SQVTM and CDR2 is ANQGSEA in the germline V gene. V gave up 3 bases and J gave up 4 bases, with 19 bases separating them. The CDR3 loop reads CSVEGGQRQLYNEQFF. The CDR3, as DNA: TGCAGCGTTGAGGGAGGCCAACGACAACTTTACAATGAGCAGTTCTTC.

The V gene is TRBV10-1, the J gene TRBJ2-2, with a tentative D call TRBD1 (6 bases). Germline assignment: CDR1 WNHNN and CDR2 SYGVQD (reference sequence). The CDR3 loop spans 13 amino acids. V lost 8 bases to trimming and J lost 1 base, with 8 bases between them. CDR3 DNA sequence: TGCGCCAGCCTGACAGGGAACACCGGGGAGCTGTTTTTT. Translation: CASLTGNTGELFF.

The rearrangement uses TRBV28 and TRBJ2-7; 11 nucleotides align to TRBD2. The CDR3 extends over 14 amino acids. From germline, CDR1 is MDHEN and CDR2 SYDVKM. V lost 5 bases, J lost 3 bases, and 3 bases stayed unmatched. CDR3 region: CASSPGTSGYEQYF. The CDR3 nucleotides read TGTGCCAGCAGTCCCGGGACTAGCGGCTACGAGCAGTACTTC.

The V call is TRBV4-1, the J call TRBJ1-1; no firm D call. The germline CDR1 and CDR2 sequences are MGHRA and YSYEKL. This CDR3 has 13 amino acids. The V end was cut by 5 bases, the J end by 0 bases, with 7 bases between. CDR3 nucleotide sequence: TGCGCCAGCAGCTTACAGTTGAACACTGAAGCTTTCTTT. Translating gives CASSLQLNTEAFF.

The J gene is TRBJ1-5, the V gene TRBV7-8; weak D call: TRBD1 (6 bases). Germline V gene sequence: CDR1 SGHVS, CDR2 FQNEAQ. The ends were cut back, 1 base at V and 4 bases at J, with 8 bases in the middle. CDR3 length equals 14 residues. CDR3 DNA: TGTGCCAGCAGCTTAGAGGGGGGTAATCAGCCCCAGCATTTT. Translation gives CASSLEGGNQPQHF.

Remarks on this clone: This specimen includes other DNA sequences encoding the same CDR3. The chain carries TRBV28 and TRBJ2-1; possible D gene TRBD2, 7 bases. This CDR3 is 14 amino acids long. Germline V gene data show CDR1 as MDHEN and CDR2 as SYDVKM. Trimming removed 3 bases from V and 3 bases from J, with 9 bases in between. CDR3 in amino acids: CASSLRGLYNEQFF. CDR3 sequence (DNA): TGTGCCAGCAGTTTGCGGGGGCTCTACAATGAGCAGTTCTTC.

The chain has TRBV7-9 and TRBJ2-7, with D perhaps TRBD2 (5 bases). This CDR3 has 13 residues. Per the germline V gene, CDR1 is SEHNR and CDR2 is FQNEAQ (reference sequence). V lost 2 bases, J lost 6 bases, and 11 bases lay in between. CDR3 in DNA: TGTGCCAGCAGCTTAAGAGGGTCTGGCGAGCAGTACTTC. Translation gives CASSLRGSGEQYF. Looking up the rest from reference TRBV7-9 and TRBJ2-7 gives the full variable domain: DTGVSQNPRHKITKRGQNVTFRCDPISEHNRLYWYRQTLGQGPEFLTYFQNEAQLEKSRLLSDRFSAERPKGSFSTLEIQRTEQGDSAMYLCASSLRGSGEQYFGPGTRLTVT.